One and the same sample provided the 5 T cell receptor beta chains below, sequenced in a study of cytomegalovirus exposure and HLA in healthy donors. Vbeta (60) and Jbeta (13) primers were used in the PCR. Produced via immunoSEQ multiplex PCR; TCRdb's table is partial and in-frame only. The table includes 180,000 or so clones, approximately 78% detected once. Sequenced: PBMCs. The receptor set was obtained from a woman between 45 and 65 years old in good health and CMV-seropositive.

The chain combines TRBV7-9 with TRBJ2-3, with D maybe TRBD2 (5 bases). CDR1 is SEHNR and CDR2 is FQNEAQ in the germline V gene (reference sequence). This CDR3 region has 13 residues. The V and J ends lost 5 bases and 2 bases respectively, with 8 bases between them. The CDR3, as DNA: TGTGCCAGCAGCAAAGCGGTCACAGATACGCAGTATTTT. This codes for CASSKAVTDTQYF. Looking up the rest from reference TRBV7-9 and TRBJ2-3 gives the full variable domain: DTGVSQNPRHKITKRGQNVTFRCDPISEHNRLYWYRQTLGQGPEFLTYFQNEAQLEKSRLLSDRFSAERPKGSFSTLEIQRTEQGDSAMYLCASSKAVTDTQYFGPGTRLTVL.

The chain links TRBV19 to TRBJ1-5; 8 positions match TRBD1. Germline CDR1 reads LNHDA; CDR2 reads SQIVND (reference sequence). This CDR3 comprises 15 residues. The junction had 7 bases not matched to a gene; V was cut back by 4 bases and J by 5 bases. The CDR3 sequence is CASSTDRALHQPQHF. CDR3 in DNA: TGTGCCAGTAGTACGGACAGGGCGCTCCATCAGCCCCAGCATTTT.

This clone was seen only once. The rearrangement uses TRBV11-2 and TRBJ2-7; D call uncertain. This CDR3 has 15 residues. The germline V gene has CDR1 SGHAT and CDR2 FQNNGV. The germline V and J ends were trimmed by 2 bases and 1 base, with 12 bases remaining between them. The CDR3 region is CASSLFRDGSYEQYF. The CDR3 DNA reads as TGTGCCAGCAGCTTATTTAGAGACGGGTCCTACGAGCAGTACTTC. Supplemented by reference TRBV11-2 and TRBJ2-7, the full variable domain reads EAGVAQSPRYKIIEKRQSVAFWCNPISGHATLYWYQQILGQGPKLLIQFQNNGVVDDSQLPKDRFSAERLKGVDSTLKIQPAKLEDSAVYLCASSLFRDGSYEQYFGPGTRLTVT.

V gene TRBV28 combines with J gene TRBJ2-6; D not resolved. V was cut by 6 bases and J by 0 bases, with 9 bases left in between. This CDR3 is 15 amino acids long. In germline, CDR1 is MDHEN, CDR2 SYDVKM. CDR3 protein: CASSLSHSGANVLTF. The CDR3 coding sequence is TGTGCCAGCAGCCTGAGCCACTCTGGGGCCAACGTCCTGACTTTC.

This clone has more than one count but fewer than ten. This chain links TRBV21-1 with TRBJ2-7; TRBD2, the D gene given by the table, was not confirmed from the DNA. TRBV21-1 counts as a pseudogene. The CDR3 is 18 amino acids. This CDR3 is CASSKSGATRESSYEQYF. CDR3 nucleotide sequence: TGTGCCAGCAGCAAGAGTGGAGCGACGCGAGAGAGCTCCTACGAGCAGTACTTC.